A selection of T cell receptor beta chains follows, all from one sample in a study of beta chain features in type 1 diabetes. Produced via immunoSEQ multiplex PCR; TCRdb's table is partial and in-frame only. The data contain just over 600,000 clones, around 15% of them singletons. Sequencing used naive CD4+ T cells from blood. Receptors originate from a man aged 18 to 30 in good health. Each CDR3 is given without its conserved first and last residue. The order of the fields is clone size, V gene, CDR3 length, J gene, CDR3 protein. Part of the rows lack a size; the others show once, few, many or a class for expanded clones.

size: few
V: TRBV7-2
length: 14
J: TRBJ1-2
CDR3: ASSLGTAPRLGGYT

size: NA
V: TRBV4-2
length: 15
J: TRBJ2-7
CDR3: ASSQPTSGRSDYEQY

size: NA
V: TRBV29-1
length: 10
J: TRBJ1-1
CDR3: SVNRGGTEAF

size: few
V: TRBV7-9
length: 13
J: TRBJ2-3
CDR3: ASSPQGFSTDTQY

size: few
V: TRBV6-5
length: 13
J: TRBJ1-2
CDR3: ASSSVTGANYGYT

size: NA
V: TRBV2
length: 12
J: TRBJ1-2
CDR3: ASSGDRGQFGYT

size: NA
V: TRBV20-1
length: 9
J: TRBJ1-5
CDR3: SASEGQPQH

size: few
V: TRBV7-2
length: 11
J: TRBJ2-7
CDR3: ASSLLEGYEQY

size: few
V: TRBV30
length: 13
J: TRBJ1-6
CDR3: AWSVRTRYNSPLH

size: NA
V: TRBV5-1
length: 14
J: TRBJ2-6
CDR3: ASSRPPGSGANVLT

size: few
V: TRBV28
length: 13
J: TRBJ2-7
CDR3: ASSHTSGGAYEQY

size: NA
V: TRBV5-1
length: 13
J: TRBJ2-7
CDR3: ASQIEGRTNYEQY

size: NA
V: TRBV7-9
length: 13
J: TRBJ2-3
CDR3: ASSLEGTGGDTQY

size: once
V: TRBV27
length: 10
J: TRBJ1-5
CDR3: ASTDGFQPQH

size: NA
V: TRBV7-3
length: 12
J: TRBJ2-2
CDR3: ASSLDREAGELF

size: few
V: TRBV6-5
length: 14
J: TRBJ2-1
CDR3: ASSYGLTLWRPEQF

size: NA
V: TRBV25-1
length: 12
J: TRBJ1-1
CDR3: ASSESHENTEAF

size: NA
V: TRBV29-1
length: 12
J: TRBJ1-2
CDR3: SAVGGADNYGYT

size: few
V: TRBV7-8
length: 11
J: TRBJ2-1
CDR3: ASSFGRENEQF

size: once
V: TRBV7-3
length: 14
J: TRBJ2-2
CDR3: ASSRGGTGVTGELF

size: NA
V: TRBV9
length: 14
J: TRBJ2-1
CDR3: ASSVTMRGGSNEQF

size: NA
V: TRBV18
length: 12
J: TRBJ2-5
CDR3: ASSPLGSQETQY

size: many
V: TRBV21-1
length: 12
J: TRBJ2-2
CDR3: PHDASGGTGELF

size: NA
V: TRBV28
length: 11
J: TRBJ1-3
CDR3: ASGRTVGNTIY

size: NA
V: TRBV5-1
length: 10
J: TRBJ2-3
CDR3: ASSGAGDTQY

size: many
V: TRBV6-6
length: 12
J: TRBJ2-7
CDR3: ASSLLTGAYEQY

size: NA
V: TRBV29-1
length: 10
J: TRBJ1-2
CDR3: SVGQGGYGYT

size: NA
V: TRBV5-1
length: 11
J: TRBJ1-2
CDR3: ASSPPQAYGYT

size: few
V: TRBV6-5
length: 10
J: TRBJ1-1
CDR3: ASRNPALRAF

size: NA
V: TRBV5-1
length: 12
J: TRBJ1-4
CDR3: ASSFRQGNEKLF

size: few
V: TRBV21-1
length: 15
J: TRBJ1-2
CDR3: ASSEKGSDRGQYGYT

size: NA
V: TRBV15
length: 12
J: TRBJ2-7
CDR3: ATSKGQGLLEQY

size: NA
V: TRBV28
length: 11
J: TRBJ2-5
CDR3: ASSLKGQETQY

size: NA
V: TRBV7-8
length: 14
J: TRBJ1-1
CDR3: ASSGKGTAMNTEAF

size: NA
V: TRBV18
length: 13
J: TRBJ1-2
CDR3: ASSPYSGGSEGYT

size: NA
V: TRBV29-1
length: 10
J: TRBJ1-2
CDR3: SLREEGYGYT

size: few
V: TRBV25-1
length: 13
J: TRBJ1-4
CDR3: ASSTPQGLSEKLF

size: once
V: TRBV6-1
length: 13
J: TRBJ1-1
CDR3: ASRTTGNPTSQAF

size: few
V: TRBV7-2
length: 16
J: TRBJ2-7
CDR3: ASSLLGASGGPFYEQY

size: NA
V: TRBV18
length: 15
J: TRBJ1-6
CDR3: ASSPSPPTDSNSPLH

size: few
V: TRBV10-3
length: 15
J: TRBJ1-4
CDR3: AISEVQPVGRREKLF

size: NA
V: TRBV6-5
length: 12
J: TRBJ2-3
CDR3: ASRGLASRDTQY

size: NA
V: TRBV4-1
length: 14
J: TRBJ2-3
CDR3: ASSQDGYRGTDTQY

size: few
V: TRBV28
length: 14
J: TRBJ1-2
CDR3: ASSSPPGQGRYGYT

size: NA
V: TRBV6-6
length: 12
J: TRBJ1-6
CDR3: ASRFISSDSPLH

size: NA
V: TRBV5-1
length: 13
J: TRBJ2-5
CDR3: ASSLESQTQETQY

size: few
V: TRBV9
length: 14
J: TRBJ2-3
CDR3: ASSPQGLGRTDTQY

size: NA
V: TRBV7-2
length: 15
J: TRBJ1-5
CDR3: ASSLADSGRGVRPQH

size: NA
V: TRBV9
length: 14
J: TRBJ2-5
CDR3: ASSTGDSDIQETQY

size: NA
V: TRBV9
length: 16
J: TRBJ1-1
CDR3: ASSDTRDRGLVNTEAF

size: NA
V: TRBV18
length: 17
J: TRBJ2-2
CDR3: ASSPPRVLAGRNTGELF

size: NA
V: TRBV6-5
length: 12
J: TRBJ1-1
CDR3: ASSYLTVNTEAF

size: few
V: TRBV1
length: 14
J: TRBJ1-1
CDR3: TSSQEMYKKAAKRF

size: few
V: TRBV7-2
length: 11
J: TRBJ2-3
CDR3: ASSGSRTDTQY

size: NA
V: TRBV27
length: 16
J: TRBJ2-3
CDR3: ASSLYPRSWDSTDTQY

size: NA
V: TRBV10-3
length: 15
J: TRBJ2-1
CDR3: ATAVQGLYSGYNEQF

size: NA
V: TRBV6-5
length: 13
J: TRBJ2-7
CDR3: ASRDPTTGAYEQY

size: NA
V: TRBV7-2
length: 12
J: TRBJ1-2
CDR3: ASSTRGGYYGYT

size: NA
V: TRBV20-1
length: 9
J: TRBJ2-5
CDR3: SATGIETQY

size: NA
V: TRBV29-1
length: 10
J: TRBJ2-7
CDR3: SVGPGSYEQY